A selection of T cell receptor beta chains follows, all from one sample in a study of cytomegalovirus exposure and HLA in healthy donors. Profiled with immunoSEQ multiplex PCR; TCRdb holds only in-frame clones, not every one. The sample yields 150,000 to 200,000 clones, around 79% seen once. The specimen was PBMCs. The source is a man aged 40-49 years in good health and CMV-seronegative. The conserved cysteine and the conserved F or W are not part of the CDR3 here. Clone size is shown for a subset of rows, as once, few, many or a class of expanded clone.

V: TRBV28
size: .
J: TRBJ2-7
CDR3: ASSSLAGSYEQY

V: TRBV25-1
size: medium-sized
J: TRBJ1-5
CDR3: ASSESTGPSQPQH

V: TRBV28
size: few
J: TRBJ1-2
CDR3: ASNPTSGGFYGYT

V: TRBV7-6
size: .
J: TRBJ2-5
CDR3: ASSPTGTSWETQY

V: TRBV6-1
size: .
J: TRBJ1-5
CDR3: ASSLRQGDQPQH

V: TRBV27
size: once
J: TRBJ2-5
CDR3: ASSADRGYYEGQETQY

V: TRBV27
size: .
J: TRBJ2-6
CDR3: ASRITRASGANVLT

V: TRBV2
size: few
J: TRBJ2-1
CDR3: ASSVTPGQGIYNEQF

V: TRBV11-2
size: .
J: TRBJ2-1
CDR3: ASTSGRGDEQF

V: TRBV6-6
size: .
J: TRBJ2-7
CDR3: ASSYGQSSYEQY

V: TRBV6-1
size: few
J: TRBJ1-5
CDR3: ASSGRGSQSSNQPQH

V: TRBV5-3
size: .
J: TRBJ2-5
CDR3: ARSSGQGLAGAQETQY

V: TRBV28
size: .
J: TRBJ2-1
CDR3: ASNRGGRRNNEQF

V: TRBV7-9
size: .
J: TRBJ2-3
CDR3: ASSKHRQGAGTDTQY

V: TRBV5-4
size: .
J: TRBJ2-3
CDR3: ASRRGVTDTQY

V: TRBV7-9
size: .
J: TRBJ1-2
CDR3: ASSLGRPGRLFYGYT

V: TRBV28
size: once
J: TRBJ2-2
CDR3: ASAPSVNTGELF

V: TRBV13
size: .
J: TRBJ2-2
CDR3: ASSPRDSGASGELF

V: TRBV6-5
size: .
J: TRBJ2-7
CDR3: ASSAGTGGYEQY

V: TRBV11-3
size: .
J: TRBJ2-3
CDR3: ASSPRGGDDTQY

V: TRBV5-8
size: once
J: TRBJ2-7
CDR3: ASSFDRDYEQY

V: TRBV7-9
size: .
J: TRBJ2-3
CDR3: SSSLRPQGDTQY

V: TRBV5-1
size: .
J: TRBJ2-1
CDR3: ASSLNRGQRNEQF

V: TRBV30
size: .
J: TRBJ2-1
CDR3: AWSVRREGGFEL

V: TRBV5-5
size: .
J: TRBJ2-2
CDR3: ASSLSGGSGTGELF

V: TRBV19
size: .
J: TRBJ2-2
CDR3: ASIEGLNAGELF

V: TRBV5-6
size: .
J: TRBJ2-5
CDR3: ASSLVLADLQETQY

V: TRBV6-1
size: .
J: TRBJ1-5
CDR3: ASREGGNQPQH

V: TRBV5-1
size: .
J: TRBJ2-6
CDR3: ASSLNTGAGANVLT

V: TRBV29-1
size: few
J: TRBJ2-1
CDR3: SVEVGGYNEQF

V: TRBV18
size: .
J: TRBJ1-3
CDR3: ASSPRPDRGNTIY

V: TRBV5-1
size: .
J: TRBJ1-2
CDR3: ASGGTAYGYT

V: TRBV2
size: .
J: TRBJ2-1
CDR3: ASSNRLGISEQF

V: TRBV19
size: .
J: TRBJ2-5
CDR3: ASSATGSGQETQY

V: TRBV19
size: once
J: TRBJ1-3
CDR3: ASREAYRGSGNTIY

V: TRBV6-5
size: .
J: TRBJ2-4
CDR3: ASSSPKTANSQY

V: TRBV4-3
size: once
J: TRBJ1-2
CDR3: ASSQEWQGHLSNYGYT